The present T cell receptor (beta chain) was sequenced within a study of post-analysis software for immune sequencing data. Study-wide background: Recorded disease courses covered relapsing-remitting, secondary progressive and progressive-relapsing multiple sclerosis. Some patients had no subtype annotation. Study results and limitations: The five TRBV segments detected at higher frequency in patients than in controls included TRBV5-6, TRBV5-1 and TRBV20-1. The F measure placed samples prepared in the same batch into strongly shared clusters.

A few counts support this clonotype. What it binds is unknown. This CDR3 region has 15 residues. Germline V gene lookup returns CDR1 ENHRY and CDR2 SYGVKD. V gave up 3 bases and J gave up 7 bases, with 16 bases separating them. cDNA libraries for TCR beta contained unique molecular identifiers. Input of roughly 0.95 to 10 million T cells yielded a few hundred thousand cDNA molecules. In TCRdb, the PCR reads were re-called with MiXCR into one record per CDR3 protein. The sample yields roughly 870,000 distinct CDR3 sequences, roughly 50% seen once. J is TRBJ2-1 and V is TRBV10-3; D possibly corresponds to TRBD1 (6 bases). Specimen: blood. This sequence was found in a girl aged 10 to 17 with multiple sclerosis. The CDR3 nucleotides are TGTGCCATCAGTGACCCGCCGGGACAAGGAAATGAGCAGTTCTTC. It is translated as CAISDPPGQGNEQFF.